A selection of T cell receptor beta chains follows, all from one sample in a study of cytotoxic CD8 clonotypes in ibrutinib-treated CLL. Libraries were prepared by immunoSEQ multiplex PCR; TCRdb keeps only in-frame clonotypes and omits some of them. Of tens of thousands of clones in the sample, about 72% were seen once. Sequenced material: PBMCs, taken after 12 months of ibrutinib treatment. Receptors were obtained from a human donor with chronic lymphocytic leukemia. Each CDR3 is given with its conserved first and last residue. The order of the fields is J gene, clone size, V gene, D gene, CDR3 DNA, CDR3 protein. A D gene is named only where the DNA matches it firmly. Expanded clones get a size class; other rows say once, few or many, or leave the size out.

j_gene: TRBJ1-5
abundance: NA
v_gene: TRBV6-1
d_gene: NA
CDR3nt: TGTGCCAGCACCGGGGTCGGTGGCAATCAGCCCCAGCATTTT
CDR3aa: CASTGVGGNQPQHF

j_gene: TRBJ1-5
abundance: NA
v_gene: TRBV28
d_gene: NA
CDR3nt: TGTGCCAGCAGAGCCGACAAAAGCCTTAATCAGCCCCAGCATTTT
CDR3aa: CASRADKSLNQPQHF

j_gene: TRBJ2-7
abundance: NA
v_gene: TRBV7-9
d_gene: NA
CDR3nt: TGTGCCAGCAGCTTAGCTTCGAGGCTCTCGAAAGAGCAGTACTTC
CDR3aa: CASSLASRLSKEQYF

j_gene: TRBJ2-1
abundance: once
v_gene: TRBV11-2
d_gene: NA
CDR3nt: TGTGCCAGCAACCAACGGGGAGTCTACAATGAGCAGTTCTTC
CDR3aa: CASNQRGVYNEQFF

j_gene: TRBJ1-4
abundance: NA
v_gene: TRBV25-1
d_gene: TRBD1
CDR3nt: TGTGCCAGCAGAAATTCCGGGACAGACGAAAAACTGTTTTTT
CDR3aa: CASRNSGTDEKLFF

j_gene: TRBJ2-3
abundance: few
v_gene: TRBV28
d_gene: NA
CDR3nt: TGTGCCAGCAGTTTGGGGGACGGGGTTTCCACAGATACGCAGTATTTT
CDR3aa: CASSLGDGVSTDTQYF

j_gene: TRBJ1-2
abundance: medium-sized
v_gene: TRBV6-1
d_gene: NA
CDR3nt: TGTGCCAGCAGCCCGGTTCCATCTAACTATGGCTACACCTTC
CDR3aa: CASSPVPSNYGYTF

j_gene: TRBJ2-7
abundance: NA
v_gene: TRBV4-2
d_gene: NA
CDR3nt: TGTGCCAGCAGCCCAGACATTCTGACGGCCGAGCAGTACTTC
CDR3aa: CASSPDILTAEQYF

j_gene: TRBJ2-5
abundance: NA
v_gene: TRBV5-6
d_gene: NA
CDR3nt: TGTGCCAGCAGCCCGGGGACTTCACAAGAGACCCAGTACTTC
CDR3aa: CASSPGTSQETQYF

j_gene: TRBJ1-3
abundance: NA
v_gene: TRBV7-2
d_gene: TRBD1
CDR3nt: TGTGCCAGCAGCTTAGTACAGGGGGCGGTTGGAAACACCATATATTTT
CDR3aa: CASSLVQGAVGNTIYF

j_gene: TRBJ2-7
abundance: NA
v_gene: TRBV28
d_gene: NA
CDR3nt: TGTGCCAGCAGTTTAAAATGGTCGGGAGTAGCCTACGAGCAGTACTTC
CDR3aa: CASSLKWSGVAYEQYF

j_gene: TRBJ2-1
abundance: NA
v_gene: TRBV11-3
d_gene: NA
CDR3nt: TGTGCCAGCAGCTCGGGGGCGGGGTACAATGAGCAGTTCTTC
CDR3aa: CASSSGAGYNEQFF

j_gene: TRBJ2-5
abundance: NA
v_gene: TRBV27
d_gene: TRBD2
CDR3nt: TGTGCCAGCACTACCGTCCCCTCGGGGGGATGGTACTTC
CDR3aa: CASTTVPSGGWYF

j_gene: TRBJ2-5
abundance: NA
v_gene: TRBV9
d_gene: NA
CDR3nt: TGTGCCAGCAGCACATCAGGGGAAGAGACCCAGTACTTC
CDR3aa: CASSTSGEETQYF

j_gene: TRBJ1-2
abundance: few
v_gene: TRBV14
d_gene: NA
CDR3nt: TGTGCCAGCAGCCAAGAAACAACCTTGGGGGGCTACACCTTC
CDR3aa: CASSQETTLGGYTF

j_gene: TRBJ1-3
abundance: once
v_gene: TRBV5-1
d_gene: NA
CDR3nt: TGCGCCAGCAGCTTGCCTGGAAACACCATATATTTT
CDR3aa: CASSLPGNTIYF

j_gene: TRBJ2-7
abundance: NA
v_gene: TRBV6-5
d_gene: TRBD2
CDR3nt: TGTGCCAGCAGACGGGGGGGAAGGCTTGGGGAGCAGTACTTC
CDR3aa: CASRRGGRLGEQYF

j_gene: TRBJ1-2
abundance: NA
v_gene: TRBV7-9
d_gene: TRBD1
CDR3nt: TGTGCCAGCAGCCGAGGACAGGATTATCTCTATGGCTACACCTTC
CDR3aa: CASSRGQDYLYGYTF

j_gene: TRBJ2-7
abundance: few
v_gene: TRBV7-3
d_gene: TRBD2
CDR3nt: TGTGCCAGCAGTTTCGGTGGAAGCGGGGTCTACGAGCAGTACTTC
CDR3aa: CASSFGGSGVYEQYF

j_gene: TRBJ2-7
abundance: once
v_gene: TRBV6-6
d_gene: NA
CDR3nt: TGTGCCAGCAGTTACTCTATTGGTTCCGAGCAGTACTTC
CDR3aa: CASSYSIGSEQYF

j_gene: TRBJ2-7
abundance: NA
v_gene: TRBV7-9
d_gene: TRBD2
CDR3nt: TGTGCCAGCAGCTCAGGACTAGCGGCCTACGAGCAGTACTTC
CDR3aa: CASSSGLAAYEQYF

j_gene: TRBJ1-1
abundance: NA
v_gene: TRBV6-5
d_gene: NA
CDR3nt: TGTGCCAGCACCAACTCGCCAAACACTGAAGCTTTCTTT
CDR3aa: CASTNSPNTEAFF

j_gene: TRBJ2-7
abundance: once
v_gene: TRBV4-1
d_gene: TRBD1
CDR3nt: TGCGCCAGCAGCCAAGTGGGGACAGGGGGTTACGAGCAGTACTTC
CDR3aa: CASSQVGTGGYEQYF

j_gene: TRBJ2-1
abundance: NA
v_gene: TRBV19
d_gene: TRBD1
CDR3nt: TGTGCCAGTAGTCTGAGGAGGGACAGGGGGCACAATGAGCAGTTCTTC
CDR3aa: CASSLRRDRGHNEQFF

j_gene: TRBJ2-4
abundance: once
v_gene: TRBV11-2
d_gene: NA
CDR3nt: TGTGCCAGCAGCTCAACAGGGTTCGCTGACATTCAGTACTTC
CDR3aa: CASSSTGFADIQYF

j_gene: TRBJ2-5
abundance: NA
v_gene: TRBV7-2
d_gene: NA
CDR3nt: TGTGCCAGCAGCCAGCCTAAAGAGACCCAGTACTTC
CDR3aa: CASSQPKETQYF